The clone carrying this T cell receptor (beta chain) was counted at least ten times. Its antigen is as yet unknown. The study's findings and limits: In terms of TCR gene usage, tumor memory CD4+ T cells clustered together with blood and lymph node memory CD4+ cells, as well as with lymph node naive CD4+ cells. The larger-cohort validation was restricted to a single TCR beta V-J rearrangement rather than whole repertoires.

Memory CD4+ cells were defined as CD4+CD45RO+CD25-. After constant-region reverse-primer amplification, full-length variable regions underwent semi-nested PCR with Nested Universal Primer A. Using its own MiXCR run on the 5' RACE reads, TCRdb lists one record per CDR3 protein. The profile shows under 45,000 distinct CDR3 sequences, approximately 30% of them singletons. Between the trimmed V and J ends, which lost 0 bases and 3 bases, there was a span of 13 bases. CDR1 is DFQATT, CDR2 SNEGSKA, per germline (reference sequence). The CDR3 is made up of 15 amino acids. The sequence derives from a female donor with breast cancer. The specimen was tumor-infiltrating memory CD4+ T cells sorted from the breast tumor. This sample's subset: memory CD4+ T cells, CD4+CD45RO+CD25-. The chain joins TRBV20-1 to TRBJ2-3, with D perhaps matching TRBD2 (6 bases). CDR3 DNA sequence: TGCAGTGCTAGAGATCTATGGGACTCAACAGATACGCAGTATTTT. The encoded protein is CSARDLWDSTDTQYF.